These 30 T cell receptor beta chains came from one sample sequenced in a study of cytomegalovirus exposure and HLA in healthy donors. Vbeta (60) and Jbeta (13) primers were used in the PCR. The method was immunoSEQ multiplex PCR; TCRdb's version includes in-frame clones alone and lacks a portion of them. The repertoire has under 200,000 clones, roughly 80% of them found once; the top ten carry 4.9%. Material: PBMCs. These receptors came from a male donor in good health and CMV-seronegative.

The table lists this clone with a count of one. The genes are TRBV5-1 and TRBJ2-5; TRBD2 matches at 12 bases. Matching the DNA end better, TRBJ2-7 makes the J call doubtful. The CDR3 contains 18 residues. Germline loops: CDR1 SGHRS, CDR2 YFSETQ. The CDR3 region is CASSLYTSGGPNSYEQYF. Here the CDR3 DNA reads TGCGCCAGCAGCTTGTACACTAGCGGGGGGCCAAACTCCTACGAGCAGTACTTC.

In its sample, this clone was seen a few times. The genes are TRBV2 and TRBJ1-1; TRBD1 is a possible D gene (6 bases). The CDR3 is 15 amino acids. Trimming cost V 2 bases and J 5 bases, with 15 bases left between them. CDR1 is SNHLY and CDR2 is FYNNEI in the germline V gene. In DNA form, the CDR3 reads TGTGCCAGCAGTGAAACAGGGTCGGGAGGGACTGAAGCTTTCTTT. It codes for CASSETGSGGTEAFF.

This clone was detected only once. V gene TRBV5-1 combines with J gene TRBJ2-5; a possible D gene is TRBD2 (5 bases). Germline V gene data show CDR1 as SGHRS and CDR2 as YFSETQ. V was pared by 0 bases and J by 4 bases, with 10 bases between. The CDR3 runs 14 residues. CDR3 protein: CASSLEGGGETQYF. CDR3 DNA sequence: TGCGCCAGCAGCTTGGAGGGCGGAGGAGAGACCCAGTACTTC.

The rearrangement joins TRBV18 to TRBJ2-5, with 8 bases that match TRBD1. Germline V gene lookup returns CDR1 KGHSH and CDR2 LQKENI. After removal of 1 base from V and 5 bases from J, the junction contained 0 bases not matched to a gene. The CDR3 extends over 13 amino acids. Here the CDR3 DNA reads TGTGCCAGCTCACCACGGACAGGGGAGACCCAGTACTTC. Protein: CASSPRTGETQYF.

In its sample, this clone was seen a few times. This sequence joins TRBV7-9 and TRBJ1-4, with D maybe TRBD1 (5 bases). The V end was cut by 3 bases, the J end by 7 bases, with 15 bases between. CDR3 length: 15 amino acids. Per the germline V gene, CDR1 is SEHNR and CDR2 is FQNEAQ (reference sequence). The CDR3 loop reads CASSFEALTAEKLFF. The CDR3 DNA is TGTGCCAGCAGCTTCGAGGCCCTGACAGCTGAAAAACTGTTTTTT. Full variable domain (remainder filled in from reference TRBV7-9 and TRBJ1-4): DTGVSQNPRHKITKRGQNVTFRCDPISEHNRLYWYRQTLGQGPEFLTYFQNEAQLEKSRLLSDRFSAERPKGSFSTLEIQRTEQGDSAMYLCASSFEALTAEKLFFGSGTQLSVL.

This clone was observed a handful of times. The gene calls are TRBV29-1 and TRBJ2-1, with a possible D match to TRBD2 (6 bases). The V end lost 6 bases, the J end lost 6 bases, and 12 bases lay between the germline ends. This CDR3 contains 12 residues. CDR1 and CDR2 from the germline V gene are SQVTM and ANQGSEA. The CDR3 DNA is TGCAGCGTCCCGGAGGGCGGCAATGAGCAGTTCTTC. Amino acids: CSVPEGGNEQFF.

The rearrangement uses TRBV12-5 and TRBJ2-6; D not certain. The germline CDR1 and CDR2 sequences are LGHNT and FRNRAP. V was clipped by 4 bases and J by 0 bases, with 4 bases between them. There are 14 residues in the CDR3. DNA for the CDR3: TGTGCTAGTGGTTCCTTCTCTGGGGCCAACGTCCTGACTTTC. It specifies CASGSFSGANVLTF.

The rearrangement joins TRBV11-2 to TRBJ1-2, with TRBD1 matching over 10 bases. This CDR3 spans 15 amino acids. CDR1 and CDR2 (germline): SGHAT, FQNNGV. J was trimmed by 6 bases and V by 3 bases; bases with no gene match: 7. In DNA form, the CDR3 reads TGTGCCAGCAGCTTGGGACAGGGGACCACGGATGGCTACACCTTC. It specifies CASSLGQGTTDGYTF.

This clone was recorded only once. The chain employs TRBV5-1 and TRBJ2-7; 11 bases line up with TRBD1. Germline trimming cut 3 bases from V and 5 bases from J; bases unmatched to any gene: 10. There are 16 residues in the CDR3. Germline V lookup: CDR1 SGHRS, CDR2 YFSETQ. CDR3 DNA: TGCGCCAGCAGCTGGGTGGGGGACAGGGGGAGGAACGAGCAGTACTTC. Protein sequence: CASSWVGDRGRNEQYF. The whole variable domain, remainder taken from reference TRBV5-1 and TRBJ2-7, is KAGVTQTPRYLIKTRGQQVTLSCSPISGHRSVSWYQQTPGQGLQFLFEYFSETQRNKGNFPGRFSGRQFSNSRSEMNVSTLELGDSALYLCASSWVGDRGRNEQYFGPGTRLTVT.

This clone showed up just a few times. This chain links TRBV11-3 with TRBJ1-2; no clear D. Germline V gene sequence: CDR1 SGHNT, CDR2 YENEEA. CDR3 size: 12 residues. The CDR3 here is CACRRGLYGYTF. The CDR3 DNA sequence: TGTGCTTGCCGTAGAGGGCTCTATGGCTACACCTTC.

The rearrangement joins TRBV18 to TRBJ2-7; TRBD1 matches at 7 bases. Unmatched junction bases numbered 5, after V lost 0 bases and J lost 0 bases. This CDR3 comprises 16 residues. The germline CDR1 and CDR2 sequences are KGHSH and LQKENI. The CDR3 DNA reads TGTGCCAGCTCACCACCCGGGACAGACACCTCCTACGAGCAGTACTTC. Translation: CASSPPGTDTSYEQYF. Drawing the rest from reference TRBV18 and TRBJ2-7, the complete variable domain is NAGVMQNPRHLVRRRGQEARLRCSPMKGHSHVYWYRQLPEEGLKFMVYLQKENIIDESGMPKERFSAEFPKEGPSILRIQQVVRGDSAAYFCASSPPGTDTSYEQYFGPGTRLTVT.

This clone appeared a few times. The CDR3 here is CASSLQGLYTIYF. CDR3 nucleotides: TGTGCCAGCAGCCTACAGGGATTGTACACCATATATTTT. The genes are TRBV5-6 and TRBJ1-3; D might be TRBD1 (6 bases). CDR3 size: 13 residues. Germline CDR1 SGHDT, CDR2 YYEEEE. Trimming pared 4 bases from V and 8 bases from J, leaving 13 bases between.

The chain's CDR3 is CASSLAGRYNEQFF. For the CDR3, the DNA is TGTGCCAGCAGCTTAGCGGGCAGGTACAATGAGCAGTTCTTC. This chain links TRBV7-2 with TRBJ2-1; D is undetermined. V was shortened by 0 bases and J by 4 bases, with 7 bases between the two germline ends. The CDR3 consists of 14 residues. Germline V gene lookup returns CDR1 SGHTA and CDR2 FQGNSA. The full variable domain, in which reference TRBV7-2 and TRBJ2-1 provide the parts outside the CDR3, is GAGVSQSPSNKVTEKGKDVELRCDPISGHTALYWYRQSLGQGLEFLIYFQGNSAPDKSGLPSDRFSAERTGGSVSTLTIQRTQQEDSAVYLCASSLAGRYNEQFFGPGTRLTVL.

This clone came up a few times. The chain recombines TRBV4-1 with TRBJ1-1; possible D gene TRBD1, 6 bases. Germline values: CDR1 MGHRA, CDR2 YSYEKL. With 4 bases removed from V and 1 base from J, the gap between germline ends came to 22 bases. This CDR3 has 18 amino acids. DNA for the CDR3: TGCGCCAGCAGCCCAGGGGTCTTGCGTAGGACGGGGAACACTGAAGCTTTCTTT. It codes for CASSPGVLRRTGNTEAFF.

This rearrangement joins TRBV2 to TRBJ1-5; the D is unclear. Germline CDR1 reads SNHLY; CDR2 reads FYNNEI. The CDR3 runs to 14 residues. The V and J ends lost 2 bases and 3 bases respectively, with 8 bases between them. The CDR3 loop reads CASSESGTNQPQHF. CDR3 bases: TGTGCCAGCAGTGAATCGGGAACCAATCAGCCCCAGCATTTT.

The chain employs TRBV4-1 and TRBJ1-6; 7 nucleotides agree with TRBD1. Germline trimming cut 0 bases from V and 10 bases from J; bases unmatched to any gene: 9. This CDR3 is 16 amino acids long. Looked up from germline, CDR1 is MGHRA and CDR2 is YSYEKL. The CDR3 loop reads CASSQDPQGKGSPLHF. Written as DNA, the CDR3 is TGCGCCAGCAGCCAAGACCCACAGGGGAAGGGGTCACCCCTCCACTTT.

The V gene is TRBV7-7, the J gene TRBJ2-1, with D perhaps matching TRBD1 (5 bases). Germline values: CDR1 SSHAT, CDR2 FNYEAQ (reference sequence). Trimming took 2 bases from V and 0 from J, leaving 8 bases between them. This CDR3 contains 15 residues. In nucleotides, the CDR3 is TGTGCCAGCAGCTTAAGGGGCCCCTCCTACAATGAGCAGTTCTTC. Its translation is CASSLRGPSYNEQFF.

The chain joins TRBV2 to TRBJ2-3, with 10 bases aligning to TRBD2. This CDR3 spans 13 amino acids. V dropped 7 bases and J dropped 9; count of bases not matched to a gene: 7. Germline assignment: CDR1 SNHLY and CDR2 FYNNEI. This CDR3 reads CASKGLASRTQYF. CDR3 nucleotides: TGTGCCAGCAAGGGACTAGCGTCACGCACGCAGTATTTT.

The CDR3 DNA is TGTGCCAGCAGCCCGGGACTAGCGGGGCCCTCCTACGAGCAGTACTTC. Translation: CASSPGLAGPSYEQYF. This sequence joins TRBV11-2 and TRBJ2-7; 13 nucleotides match TRBD2. CDR1 is SGHAT, CDR2 FQNNGV, per germline. The V and J ends lost 5 bases and 0 bases, in that order; junction bases with no gene match: 4. This CDR3 region has 16 residues.

The table lists this clone with a few counts. The chain recombines TRBV6-1 with TRBJ2-6, with D tentatively TRBD1 (6 bases). The CDR3 sequence is 16 residues long. V lost 2 bases and J 1 base, leaving 9 bases between the germline ends. Per germline, CDR1 MNHNS and CDR2 SASEGT. CDR3 sequence reads: CASSEQTGSGANVLTF. CDR3 bases: TGTGCCAGCAGTGAACAAACAGGGTCTGGGGCCAACGTCCTGACTTTC.

This clone occurred once. The chain joins TRBV5-1 to TRBJ2-7, with 11 bases identical to TRBD1. V was pared by 5 bases and J by 4 bases, with 5 bases of the junction left unmatched. The CDR3 has 14 amino acids. Germline V gene sequence: CDR1 SGHRS, CDR2 YFSETQ. The CDR3 sequence is CASRQGTGGYEQYF. The CDR3 bases are TGCGCCAGCAGGCAGGGGACAGGGGGTTACGAGCAGTACTTC.

V is TRBV7-3 and J is TRBJ2-2; no definite D call. Deletions cut 4 bases from V and 5 bases from J, with 14 bases between. The CDR3 extends over 15 amino acids. Per the germline V gene, CDR1 is SGHTA and CDR2 is FQGTGA. The CDR3 reads CASSSYGHFTGELFF. The CDR3 DNA reads as TGTGCCAGCAGCTCCTATGGGCACTTTACCGGGGAGCTGTTTTTT.

This chain connects TRBV7-3 to TRBJ2-2; D possibly corresponds to TRBD1 (5 bases). Germline V CDR1 and CDR2: SGHTA, FQGTGA. The CDR3 loop spans 13 amino acids. Trimming took 6 bases from V and 5 from J, leaving 10 bases between them. The CDR3 is CASSPGWTGELFF. DNA of the CDR3: TGTGCCAGCAGTCCAGGGTGGACCGGGGAGCTGTTTTTT.

The V and J genes are TRBV5-1 and TRBJ2-7; D is unresolved. V was pared by 0 bases and J by 3 bases, with 7 bases between. The germline gives CDR1 SGHRS, CDR2 YFSETQ. The CDR3 sequence is 13 residues long. The CDR3 DNA reads TGCGCCAGCAGCTTGGTCCCAGACTACGAGCAGTACTTC. Protein product: CASSLVPDYEQYF.

V gene TRBV2 combines with J gene TRBJ1-5; D possibly corresponds to TRBD1 (5 bases). V dropped 5 bases and J dropped 2 bases, with 25 bases sitting between them. This CDR3 has 19 amino acids. CDR1 is SNHLY, CDR2 FYNNEI, per germline. The CDR3 sequence is CASSRGLLEVQDRNQPQHF. The CDR3 DNA follows: TGTGCCAGCAGTAGGGGACTTTTAGAAGTTCAAGATCGCAATCAGCCCCAGCATTTT.

The chain uses TRBV6-5 and TRBJ1-1; 7 bases map to TRBD1. V dropped 7 bases and J dropped 1; count of bases not matched to a gene: 3. The CDR3 totals 13 residues. Germline CDR1 is MNHEY and CDR2 is SVGAGI. The CDR3, as DNA: TGTGCCAGCAAGGGGACAGCGAACACTGAAGCTTTCTTT. Amino acids: CASKGTANTEAFF.

This chain uses TRBV13 with TRBJ2-7, with 9 bases lining up with TRBD2. J gave up 3 bases and V 1 base, and 1 base lay outside the gene matches. The CDR3 has 14 amino acids. Germline CDR1 reads PRHDT; CDR2 reads FYEKMQ (reference sequence). The DNA for the CDR3 is TGTGCCAGCAGCTTAGCGACTAGCGGCTACGAGCAGTACTTC. This codes for CASSLATSGYEQYF.

The chain is built from TRBV4-3 and TRBJ1-6, with TRBD1 identical over 7 bases. Germline CDR1 is LGHNA and CDR2 is YSLEER. CDR3 size: 16 residues. V was clipped by 0 bases and J by 10 bases; unmatched bases: 9. The CDR3 sequence is CASSQDSTGRLSPLHF. CDR3 coding DNA: TGCGCCAGCAGCCAAGATTCGACAGGGAGGTTATCACCCCTCCACTTT.

The rearrangement joins TRBV11-2 to TRBJ2-5; the match to TRBD1 covers 7 bases. V shed 5 bases and J 4 bases; nucleotides not matched to a gene: 4. This CDR3 contains 13 residues. Germline V gene lookup returns CDR1 SGHAT and CDR2 FQNNGV. The CDR3 loop is CASSRHRGETQYF. CDR3 coding DNA: TGTGCCAGCAGCCGTCACAGGGGAGAGACCCAGTACTTC.

This clone has just a few counts. The chain has TRBV19 and TRBJ1-1; possible D gene TRBD1, 5 bases. Between the trimmed V and J ends, which lost 1 base and 0 bases, there was a span of 9 bases. The CDR3 has 15 residues. The germline V gene encodes CDR1 LNHDA and CDR2 SQIVND (reference sequence). The CDR3 DNA follows: TGTGCCAGTAGTATAGGGGGGGTCATGAACACTGAAGCTTTCTTT. Residues: CASSIGGVMNTEAFF.